The 10 T cell receptor beta chains below all came from one sample that was sequenced in a study of neurological immune-mediated disorders. TCRdb processed the 5' RACE reads anew with MiXCR; each CDR3 protein has one entry. The table shows some 66,000 distinct CDR3 sequences, with approximately 4.1% occurring only once. Sequencing was performed on PBMCs. These receptor sequences come from a man aged 50 or older with multiple sclerosis.

This chain links TRBV5-1 with TRBJ2-3, with 8 positions matching TRBD2. CDR3 size: 16 residues. V trimming: 0 bases; J trimming: 0 bases; junction bases outside the gene matches: 3. Germline lookup yields CDR1 SGHRS and CDR2 YFSETQ. CDR3 protein: CASSLDPSGSTDTQYF. CDR3 DNA sequence: TGCGCCAGCAGCTTGGACCCTAGCGGGAGCACAGATACGCAGTATTTT.

This clonotype appeared many times. The chain is built from TRBV25-1 and TRBJ1-1, with 9 bases identical to TRBD1. In germline, CDR1 is MGHDK, CDR2 SYGVNS. The ends lost 7 bases at V and 4 bases at J; junction bases unmatched: 7. The CDR3 has 14 residues. The CDR3: CASIRTGVGTEAFF. Written as DNA, the CDR3 is TGTGCCAGCATCAGGACAGGGGTCGGCACTGAAGCTTTCTTT.

In this sample, this clonotype turned up a few times. The CDR3 nucleotides are TGTGCCAGCTCACCACAGCCAACCTCTGGAAACACCATATATTTT. Translating it yields CASSPQPTSGNTIYF. The chain is built from TRBV18 and TRBJ1-3; D is ambiguous. The germline CDR1 and CDR2 sequences are KGHSH and LQKENI. This CDR3 comprises 15 residues. V was shortened by 1 base and J by 0 bases, with 7 bases between the two germline ends.

At least ten counts were recorded for this clonotype. The chain has TRBV7-2 and TRBJ2-4; TRBD1 matches at 8 bases. This CDR3 has 17 amino acids. Germline CDR1 reads SGHTA; CDR2 reads FQGNSA. Germline trimming cut 1 base from V and 3 bases from J; bases unmatched to any gene: 8. Here the CDR3 reads CASSLGHRGSYKNIQYF. The DNA of the CDR3 is TGTGCCAGCAGCTTAGGTCACAGGGGGTCTTACAAAAACATTCAGTACTTC.

Ten or more counts support this clonotype. This rearrangement joins TRBV29-1 to TRBJ2-5, with D maybe TRBD2 (6 bases). Germline CDR1 and CDR2: SQVTM and ANQGSEA. The CDR3 has 12 amino acids. V gave up 4 bases and J gave up 4 bases, with 10 bases separating them. The CDR3 protein is CSVGGDSETQYF. CDR3 nucleotides: TGCAGCGTTGGTGGGGACTCAGAGACCCAGTACTTC.

This clonotype was detected ten times or more. The chain links TRBV20-1 to TRBJ2-5, with 10 nucleotides matching TRBD2. Germline trimming cut 5 bases from V and 1 base from J; bases unmatched to any gene: 10. This CDR3 region has 16 residues. Germline CDR1 and CDR2: DFQATT and SNEGSKA (reference sequence). CDR3 sequence reads: CSALQIAGGSQETQYF. DNA for the CDR3: TGCAGTGCTCTTCAAATAGCGGGGGGCTCCCAAGAGACCCAGTACTTC.

This clonotype came up many times. This chain joins TRBV7-9 and TRBJ2-1, with 8 positions matching TRBD2. CDR3 length: 15 amino acids. The trim removed 3 bases at V and 4 bases at J, leaving 5 bases unmatched. The germline CDR1 and CDR2 sequences are SEHNR and FQNEAQ (reference sequence). The CDR3 sequence: CASSFGASGYNEQFF. The CDR3 DNA follows: TGTGCCAGCAGCTTCGGGGCTAGCGGGTACAATGAGCAGTTCTTC.

This clonotype has at least ten counts. The chain has TRBV5-6 and TRBJ1-2; D is ambiguous. The CDR3 has 13 residues. V lost 0 bases and J lost 7, with 10 bases in between. Germline assignment: CDR1 SGHDT and CDR2 YYEEEE. The CDR3 region has the DNA TGTGCCAGCAGCTTGGTGCGGCCTGGTGGCTACACCTTC. Translated, it gives CASSLVRPGGYTF. The full variable domain, in which reference TRBV5-6 and TRBJ1-2 provide the parts outside the CDR3, is DAGVTQSPTHLIKTRGQQVTLRCSPKSGHDTVSWYQQALGQGPQFIFQYYEEEERQRGNFPDRFSGHQFPNYSSELNVNALLLGDSALYLCASSLVRPGGYTFGSGTRLTVV.

This clonotype was counted many times. The chain links TRBV20-1 to TRBJ1-5, with a possible D match to TRBD1 (6 bases). This CDR3 contains 16 residues. With 0 bases removed from V and 1 base from J, the gap between germline ends came to 13 bases. Germline V lookup: CDR1 DFQATT, CDR2 SNEGSKA (reference sequence). The CDR3 protein is CSARDPRQGSNQPQHF. CDR3 nucleotide sequence: TGCAGTGCTAGAGATCCAAGGCAGGGGAGCAATCAGCCCCAGCATTTT.

This clonotype was found many times. This chain uses TRBV20-1 with TRBJ2-3, with TRBD2 matching over 14 bases. This CDR3 spans 18 amino acids. With V trimmed by 4 bases and J by 6 bases, 15 bases remained unmatched. Germline CDR1 DFQATT, CDR2 SNEGSKA (reference sequence). Here the CDR3 DNA reads TGCAGTGCTACGTCGTATTTGACTAGCGGGGGGGCGGGGGATACGCAGTATTTT. Protein product: CSATSYLTSGGAGDTQYF.